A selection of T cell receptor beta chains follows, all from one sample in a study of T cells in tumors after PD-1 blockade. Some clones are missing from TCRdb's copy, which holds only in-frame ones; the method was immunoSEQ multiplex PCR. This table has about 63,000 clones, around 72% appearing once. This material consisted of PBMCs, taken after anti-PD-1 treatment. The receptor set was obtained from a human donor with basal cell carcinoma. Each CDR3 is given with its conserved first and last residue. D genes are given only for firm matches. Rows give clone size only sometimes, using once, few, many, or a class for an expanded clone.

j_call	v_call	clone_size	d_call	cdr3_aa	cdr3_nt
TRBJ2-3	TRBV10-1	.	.	CASSDPKTGFADTQYF	TGCGCCAGCAGTGACCCAAAAACAGGGTTCGCAGATACGCAGTATTTT
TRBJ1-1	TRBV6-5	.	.	CASSYERDTEAFF	TGTGCCAGCAGTTACGAGAGAGACACTGAAGCTTTCTTT
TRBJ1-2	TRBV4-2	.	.	CASSPYGQSGYTF	TGTGCCAGCAGCCCCTATGGACAATCTGGCTACACCTTC
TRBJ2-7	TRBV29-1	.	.	CSVELSGGPLYEQYF	TGCAGCGTTGAACTATCCGGGGGGCCGCTCTACGAGCAGTACTTC
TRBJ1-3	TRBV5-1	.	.	CASSLETGSGNTIYF	TGCGCCAGCAGCTTGGAAACAGGCTCAGGAAACACCATATATTTT
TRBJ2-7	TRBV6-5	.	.	CACSSAGAYEQYF	TGTGCCTGCTCGTCGGCAGGAGCCTACGAGCAGTACTTC
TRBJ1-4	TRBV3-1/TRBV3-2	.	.	CASSQLRAQNEKLFF	TGTGCCAGCAGCCAACTCAGGGCCCAAAATGAAAAACTGTTTTTT
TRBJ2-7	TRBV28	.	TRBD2	CASSFYQRGAVFSYEQYF	TGTGCCAGCAGTTTTTACCAGCGGGGGGCCGTTTTCTCCTACGAGCAGTACTTC
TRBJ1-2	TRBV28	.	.	CASSIQYEGYTF	TGTGCCAGCAGTATACAGTATGAGGGCTACACCTTC
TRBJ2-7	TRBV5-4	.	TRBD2	CASSLVFGGGAYEQYF	TGTGCCAGCAGCTTGGTTTTTGGCGGGGGGGCTTACGAGCAGTACTTC
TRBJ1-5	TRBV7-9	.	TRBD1	CASSPDRGGNQPQHF	TGTGCCAGCAGTCCCGACAGGGGAGGCAATCAGCCCCAGCATTTT
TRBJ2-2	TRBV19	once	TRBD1	CASSMGTGFAGELFF	TGTGCCAGTAGTATGGGGACAGGATTCGCCGGGGAGCTGTTTTTT
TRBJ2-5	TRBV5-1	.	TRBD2	CASSLGAAGGQETQYF	TGCGCCAGCAGCTTGGGAGCAGCGGGGGGCCAAGAGACCCAGTACTTC
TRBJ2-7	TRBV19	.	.	CASSIDLSYEQYF	TGTGCCAGTAGTATAGATTTGTCCTACGAGCAGTACTTC
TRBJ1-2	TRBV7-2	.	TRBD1	CASSFYTGTGSGYTF	TGTGCCAGCAGCTTTTACACCGGGACAGGGTCTGGCTACACCTTC
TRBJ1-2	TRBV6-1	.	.	CASSEFPFNYGYTF	TGTGCCAGCAGTGAATTCCCCTTTAACTATGGCTACACCTTC
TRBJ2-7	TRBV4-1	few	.	CASSQDSGYEQYF	TGCGCCAGCAGCCAAGATTCGGGCTACGAGCAGTACTTC
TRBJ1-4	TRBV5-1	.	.	CASSLDTTNEKLFF	TGCGCCAGCAGCTTGGACACGACTAATGAAAAACTGTTTTTT
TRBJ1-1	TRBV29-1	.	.	CSVGISERTNTEAFF	TGCAGCGTTGGAATTTCAGAACGGACGAACACTGAAGCTTTCTTT
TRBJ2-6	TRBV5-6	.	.	CASSLAGRHLSGANVLTF	TGTGCCAGCAGCTTGGCCGGCAGACACTTATCTGGGGCCAACGTCCTGACTTTC
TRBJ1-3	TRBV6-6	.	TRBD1	CASSSPGQGRGNTIYF	TGTGCCAGCAGTTCCCCGGGACAGGGTCGTGGAAACACCATATATTTT
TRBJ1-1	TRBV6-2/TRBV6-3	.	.	CASSLGRGSTEAFF	TGTGCCAGCAGTTTGGGACGGGGAAGTACTGAAGCTTTCTTT
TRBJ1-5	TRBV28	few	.	CASSLGGAQPQHF	TGTGCCAGCAGTTTAGGTGGGGCTCAGCCCCAGCATTTT
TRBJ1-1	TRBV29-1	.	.	CSVDVAGATEAFF	TGCAGCGTTGATGTGGCAGGGGCCACTGAAGCTTTCTTT
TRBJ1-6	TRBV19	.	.	CASSRNGVLHF	TGTGCCAGTAGCAGAAACGGTGTCCTCCACTTT
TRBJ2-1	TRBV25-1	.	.	CASSDSTGSTIYNEQFF	TGTGCCAGCAGTGATTCCACCGGGAGTACGATCTACAATGAGCAGTTCTTC
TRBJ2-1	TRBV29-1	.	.	CSVGGSYNSEQFF	TGCAGCGTTGGGGGTTCCTACAATTCGGAGCAGTTCTTC
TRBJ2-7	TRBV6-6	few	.	CASAGGYEQYF	TGTGCCAGCGCAGGCGGCTACGAGCAGTACTTC
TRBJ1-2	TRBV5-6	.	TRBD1	CASSLAGGRGRELHGYTF	TGTGCCAGCAGCTTGGCTGGGGGCAGGGGGCGGGAACTTCATGGCTACACCTTC
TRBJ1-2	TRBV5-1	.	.	CASSLGGGYGYTF	TGCGCCAGCAGCTTGGGGGGAGGCTATGGCTACACCTTC